These 9 T cell receptor beta chains came from one sample sequenced in a study of breast tumors, draining lymph nodes, adjacent tissues. Via MiXCR, TCRdb re-called the multiplex PCR reads, giving one row per CDR3 protein. This repertoire shows some 140,000 distinct CDR3 sequences, 20% to 25% found once; its top ten account for 2.2%. The lymph nodes were axillary draining lymph nodes from breast cancer patients. Material: axillary lymph node tissue. The receptors were gathered from a female donor with breast cancer. Some clones in this sample may be carry-over from other donors' samples.

The V call is TRBV3-1, the J call TRBJ2-1; D not certain. CDR3 size: 17 residues. Trimming shortened V by 4 bases and J by 0 bases, and 16 bases separated the two germline ends. CDR1 and CDR2 from the germline V gene are LGHDT and YNNKEL (reference sequence). The CDR3: CASSLRYRRSSYNEQFF. CDR3 nucleotide sequence: TGTGCCAGCAGCCTCCGCTACCGTCGGAGCTCCTACAATGAGCAGTTCTTC.

This clonotype was observed many times. V and J are TRBV6-5 and TRBJ2-3; D uncertain. This CDR3 is 17 amino acids long. The V gene lost 3 bases and the J gene lost 2 bases, with 18 bases spanning the gap. Per germline, CDR1 MNHEY and CDR2 SVGAGI. DNA for the CDR3: TGTGCCAGCAGTTATTATCCTAAGAGGCTCGTCACAGATACGCAGTATTTT. Its translation: CASSYYPKRLVTDTQYF.

This clonotype came up many times. The CDR3 reads CASSYYQREGQETQYF. CDR3 coding DNA: TGCGCCAGCAGCTACTACCAGCGGGAGGGCCAAGAGACCCAGTACTTC. The chain carries TRBV5-1 and TRBJ2-5, with 10 bases aligning to TRBD2. Germline V lookup: CDR1 SGHRS, CDR2 YFSETQ. The V segment lost 3 bases and the J segment 1 base; nucleotides outside the gene matches: 6. The CDR3 runs 16 residues. Full variable domain (rest looked up from reference TRBV5-1 and TRBJ2-5): KAGVTQTPRYLIKTRGQQVTLSCSPISGHRSVSWYQQTPGQGLQFLFEYFSETQRNKGNFPGRFSGRQFSNSRSEMNVSTLELGDSALYLCASSYYQREGQETQYFGPGTRLLVL.

This clonotype was counted at least ten times. This sequence joins TRBV6-6 and TRBJ1-4; D not resolved. Germline-derived CDR1 and CDR2 are MNHNY and SVGAGI (reference sequence). The CDR3 runs to 13 residues. The V gene lost 3 bases and the J gene lost 7 bases, with 9 bases spanning the gap. The CDR3 nucleotides are TGTGCCAGCAGTTATCGGTATATTGAAAAACTGTTTTTT. Residues: CASSYRYIEKLFF.

Many counts were recorded for this clonotype. CDR3 region: CASGLGQVYEQYF. The CDR3 bases are TGTGCTAGTGGTTTGGGACAGGTCTACGAGCAGTACTTC. The chain couples TRBV12-5 to TRBJ2-7; D is perhaps TRBD1 (6 bases). Germline CDR1 is LGHNT and CDR2 is FRNRAP. This CDR3 comprises 13 residues. Trimming took off 1 base at V and 3 bases at J, with 7 bases between the two ends.

The table lists this clonotype with many counts. This sequence joins TRBV27 and TRBJ2-5; D may be TRBD1 (6 bases). CDR1 is MNHEY, CDR2 SMNVEV, per germline (reference sequence). The CDR3 consists of 15 residues. V was clipped by 5 bases and J by 7 bases, with 20 bases between them. CDR3 DNA sequence: TGTGCCAGCAGTCCGCAAGGACACCCAGGGGTGACCCAGTACTTC. It is translated as CASSPQGHPGVTQYF.

This clonotype came up a few times. The J gene is TRBJ2-4, the V gene TRBV5-1; TRBD1 agrees at 7 bases. With V trimmed by 6 bases and J by 9 bases, 15 bases remained unmatched. Germline V lookup: CDR1 SGHRS, CDR2 YFSETQ. The CDR3 contains 15 residues. Here the CDR3 DNA reads TGCGCCAGCACCCGGGACAGCGGCAACCTCGGCATTCAGTACTTC. It specifies CASTRDSGNLGIQYF.

With respect to this clonotype: A read error may be the cause here, since a much bigger clone is one base away. This chain uses TRBV10-1 with TRBJ1-2; 7 bases line up with TRBD1. V lost 2 bases and J lost 10; bases outside the gene matches: 10. The CDR3 is made up of 14 amino acids. Germline V gene data show CDR1 as WNHNN and CDR2 as SYGVQD (reference sequence). The DNA of the CDR3 is TGCGCCAGCAGTGAGGCTCCGGGACAGAGTGCCTACACCTTC. Translating gives CASSEAPGQSAYTF.

This clonotype was counted at least ten times. This chain uses TRBV7-9 with TRBJ2-2, with 8 bases that match TRBD2. V shed 2 bases and J 0 bases; nucleotides not matched to a gene: 5. The length of the CDR3 is 17 residues. CDR1 and CDR2 (germline): SEHNR, FQNEAQ (reference sequence). In DNA form, the CDR3 reads TGTGCCAGCAGCTTAACCGGACTAGCAGCGAACACCGGGGAGCTGTTTTTT. Its translation: CASSLTGLAANTGELFF.